Included here is one T cell receptor beta chain sequence, with context. This sample stems from a study of blood T cell repertoires in COVID-19. Study background: The study drew acute and convalescent COVID-19 samples from the United States, Italy and Spain.

J gave up 2 bases and V 4 bases, and 4 bases lay outside the gene matches. The CDR3 sequence is 14 residues long. Germline V gene lookup returns CDR1 SGHKS and CDR2 YYEKEE (reference sequence). Assay used: immunoSEQ multiplex PCR; TCRdb lists only in-frame clones, some missing. The profile covers some 250,000 clones, with about 87% appearing a single time and about 7.6% taken by the ten largest. This receptor was taken from a woman aged 70 to 79 with active or convalescent COVID-19. This chain joins TRBV5-5 and TRBJ2-3, with 7 positions matching TRBD1. Sequencing used peripheral blood. The CDR3, as DNA: TGTGCCAGCAGCCTGGGACAGCTCACAGATACGCAGTATTTT. Residues: CASSLGQLTDTQYF.